This TCR beta chain appears in the sequencing data of a study of pediatric ulcerative colitis. Sequencing used immunoSEQ multiplex PCR; TCRdb keeps in-frame clones, though not all of them. This sample has 15,000 or so clones, with over 60% found just once. Concerning this clone itself: What it binds is unknown. The junction does not match germline at one end; this may be a read error.

Study results and caveats: Clonal expansions reduced rectal repertoire diversity in acute severe colitis.

One to two pinch biopsies were taken from the rectum during colonoscopy. The clonotype comes from a boy under 18 who was a control in a study of pediatric ulcerative colitis. The material sequenced was gut tissue.

CDR3 coding DNA: TGTGCCAGCAGTTACGGTGGCACTGAAACTTTCTTT. Amino acid sequence: CASSYGGTETFF. The chain has TRBV6-6 and TRBJ1-1, with no clear D. This CDR3 has 12 residues. Germline values: CDR1 MNHNY, CDR2 SVGAGI (reference sequence).